The clone carrying this T cell receptor (beta chain) was counted only a few times. The sample originates from a study of cytomegalovirus exposure and HLA in healthy donors. CDR1 is MRHNA, CDR2 SNTAGT, per germline. This CDR3 has 13 amino acids. V lost 0 bases to trimming and J lost 8 bases; unmatched junction nucleotides: 0. Some clones are missing from TCRdb's copy, which holds only in-frame ones; the method was immunoSEQ multiplex PCR. This sample has around 69,000 clones, with just over 95% found just once. The sequence was collected from a woman younger than 30 in good health and CMV-seropositive. Material for sequencing was PBMCs. The gene calls are TRBV6-4 and TRBJ1-2, with TRBD1 matching 10 bases. This CDR3 is CASSDSTGGGYTF. CDR3 bases: TGTGCCAGCAGTGACTCGACAGGGGGCGGCTACACCTTC.